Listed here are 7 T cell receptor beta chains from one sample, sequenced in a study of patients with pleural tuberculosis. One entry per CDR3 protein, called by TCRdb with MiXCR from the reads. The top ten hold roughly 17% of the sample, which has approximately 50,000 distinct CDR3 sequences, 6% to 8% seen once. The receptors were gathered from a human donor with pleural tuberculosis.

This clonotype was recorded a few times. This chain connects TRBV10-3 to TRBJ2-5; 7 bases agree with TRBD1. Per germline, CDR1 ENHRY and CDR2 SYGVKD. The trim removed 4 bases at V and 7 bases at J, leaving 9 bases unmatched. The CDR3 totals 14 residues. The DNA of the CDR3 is TGTGCCATCAGTGGGAGACAGGGCGATACGACCCAGTACTTC. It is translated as CAISGRQGDTTQYF.

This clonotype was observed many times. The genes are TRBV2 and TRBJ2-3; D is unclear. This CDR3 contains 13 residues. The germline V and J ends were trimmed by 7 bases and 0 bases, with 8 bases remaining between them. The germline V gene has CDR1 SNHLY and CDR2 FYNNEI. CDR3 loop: CASKTLSTDTQYF. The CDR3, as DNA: TGTGCCAGCAAAACACTTAGCACAGATACGCAGTATTTT.

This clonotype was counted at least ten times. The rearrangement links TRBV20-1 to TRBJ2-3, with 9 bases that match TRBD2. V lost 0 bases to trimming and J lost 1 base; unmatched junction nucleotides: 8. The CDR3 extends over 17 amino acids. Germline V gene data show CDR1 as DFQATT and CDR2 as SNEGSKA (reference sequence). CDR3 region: CSARDRRLAAGTDTQYF. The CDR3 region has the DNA TGCAGTGCTAGAGACCGACGACTAGCGGCTGGCACAGATACGCAGTATTTT.

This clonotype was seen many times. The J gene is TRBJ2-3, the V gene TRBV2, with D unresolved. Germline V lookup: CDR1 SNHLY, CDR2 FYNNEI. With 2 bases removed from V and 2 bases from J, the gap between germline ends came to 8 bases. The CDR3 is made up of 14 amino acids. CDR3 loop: CASSEQDFTDTQYF. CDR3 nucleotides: TGTGCCAGCAGTGAACAGGATTTCACAGATACGCAGTATTTT.

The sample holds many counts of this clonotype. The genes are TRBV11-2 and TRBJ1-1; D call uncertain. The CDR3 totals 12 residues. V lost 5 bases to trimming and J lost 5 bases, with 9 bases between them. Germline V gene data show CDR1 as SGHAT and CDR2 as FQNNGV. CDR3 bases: TGTGCCAGCAGCCTCCGAGGGACTGAAGCTTTCTTT. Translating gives CASSLRGTEAFF.

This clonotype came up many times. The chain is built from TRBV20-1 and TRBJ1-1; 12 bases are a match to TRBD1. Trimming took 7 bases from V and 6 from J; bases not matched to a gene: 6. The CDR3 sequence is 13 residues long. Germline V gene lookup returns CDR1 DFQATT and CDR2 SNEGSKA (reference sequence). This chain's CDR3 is CSVRDRGPPEAFF. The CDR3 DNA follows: TGCAGTGTTCGGGACAGGGGGCCCCCTGAAGCTTTCTTT.

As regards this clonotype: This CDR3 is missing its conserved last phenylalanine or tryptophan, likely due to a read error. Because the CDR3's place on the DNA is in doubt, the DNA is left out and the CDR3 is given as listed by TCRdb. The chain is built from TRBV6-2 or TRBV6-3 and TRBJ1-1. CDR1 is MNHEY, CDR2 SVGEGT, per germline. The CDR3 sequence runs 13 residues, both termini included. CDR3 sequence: CASSFRTHTEAFS.